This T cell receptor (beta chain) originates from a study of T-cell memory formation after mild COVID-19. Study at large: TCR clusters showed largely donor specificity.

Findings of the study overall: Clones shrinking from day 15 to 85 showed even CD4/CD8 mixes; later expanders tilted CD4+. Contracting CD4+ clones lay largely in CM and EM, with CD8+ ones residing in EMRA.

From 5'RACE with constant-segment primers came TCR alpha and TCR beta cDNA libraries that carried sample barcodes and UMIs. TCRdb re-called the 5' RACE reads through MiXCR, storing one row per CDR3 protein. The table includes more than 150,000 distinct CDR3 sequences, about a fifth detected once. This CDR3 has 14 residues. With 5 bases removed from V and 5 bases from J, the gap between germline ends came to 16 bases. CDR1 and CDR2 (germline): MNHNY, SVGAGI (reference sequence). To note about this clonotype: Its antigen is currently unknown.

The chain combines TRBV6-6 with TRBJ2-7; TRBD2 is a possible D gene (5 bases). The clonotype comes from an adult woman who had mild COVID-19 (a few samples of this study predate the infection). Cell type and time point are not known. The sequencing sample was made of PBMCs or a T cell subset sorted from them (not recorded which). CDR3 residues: CASSMQEGFDEQYF. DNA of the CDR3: TGTGCCAGCAGTATGCAAGAGGGTTTTGACGAGCAGTACTTC.